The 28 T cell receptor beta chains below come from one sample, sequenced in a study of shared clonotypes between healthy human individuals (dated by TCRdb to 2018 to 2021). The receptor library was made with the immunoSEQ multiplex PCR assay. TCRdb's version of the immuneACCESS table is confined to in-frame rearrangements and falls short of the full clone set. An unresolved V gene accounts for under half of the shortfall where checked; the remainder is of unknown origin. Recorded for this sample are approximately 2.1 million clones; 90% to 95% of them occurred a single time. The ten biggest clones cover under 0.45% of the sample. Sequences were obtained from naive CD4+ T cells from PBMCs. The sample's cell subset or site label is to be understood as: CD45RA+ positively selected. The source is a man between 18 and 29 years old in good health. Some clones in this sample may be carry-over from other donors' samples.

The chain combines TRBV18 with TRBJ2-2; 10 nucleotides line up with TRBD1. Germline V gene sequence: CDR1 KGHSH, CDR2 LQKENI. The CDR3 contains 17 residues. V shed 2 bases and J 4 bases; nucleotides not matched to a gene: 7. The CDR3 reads CASSPYTTGGVTGELFF. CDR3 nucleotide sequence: TGTGCCAGCTCACCATATACGACAGGGGGCGTCACCGGGGAGCTGTTTTTT.

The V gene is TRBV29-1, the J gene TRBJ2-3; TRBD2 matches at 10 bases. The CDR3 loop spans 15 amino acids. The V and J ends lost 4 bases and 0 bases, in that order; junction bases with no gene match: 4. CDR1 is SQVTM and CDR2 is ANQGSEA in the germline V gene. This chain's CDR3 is CSVVGLAASTDTQYF. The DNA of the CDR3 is TGCAGCGTTGTCGGACTAGCGGCAAGCACAGATACGCAGTATTTT.

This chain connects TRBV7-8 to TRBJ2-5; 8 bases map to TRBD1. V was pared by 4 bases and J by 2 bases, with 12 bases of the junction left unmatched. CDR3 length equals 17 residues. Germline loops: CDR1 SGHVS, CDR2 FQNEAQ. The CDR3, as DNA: TGTGCCAGCAGCTCCTCTCCGGGACAGGCACATCAAGAGACCCAGTACTTC. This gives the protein CASSSSPGQAHQETQYF.

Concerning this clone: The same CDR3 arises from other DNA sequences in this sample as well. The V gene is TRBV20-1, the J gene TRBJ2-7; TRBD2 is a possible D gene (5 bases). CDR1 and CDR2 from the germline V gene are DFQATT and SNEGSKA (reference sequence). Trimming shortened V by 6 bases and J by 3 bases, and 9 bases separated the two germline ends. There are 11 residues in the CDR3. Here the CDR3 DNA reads TGCAGTGCCCGAGGGAGCTACGAGCAGTACTTC. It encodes CSARGSYEQYF.

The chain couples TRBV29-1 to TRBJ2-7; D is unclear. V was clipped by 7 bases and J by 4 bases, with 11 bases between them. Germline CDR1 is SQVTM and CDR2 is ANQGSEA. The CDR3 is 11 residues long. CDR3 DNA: TGCAGCGGATTGGGCAGTTACGAGCAGTACTTC. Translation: CSGLGSYEQYF.

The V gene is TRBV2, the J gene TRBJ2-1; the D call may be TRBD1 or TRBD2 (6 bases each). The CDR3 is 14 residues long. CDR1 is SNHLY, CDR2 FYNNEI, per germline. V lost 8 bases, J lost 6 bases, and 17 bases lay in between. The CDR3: CASLGEGGGNEQFF. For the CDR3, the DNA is TGTGCCAGCTTGGGGGAAGGGGGAGGCAATGAGCAGTTCTTC.

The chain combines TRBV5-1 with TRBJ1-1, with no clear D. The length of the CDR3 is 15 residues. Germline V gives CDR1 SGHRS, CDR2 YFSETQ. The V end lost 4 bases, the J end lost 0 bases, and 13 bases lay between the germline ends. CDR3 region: CASSPTPDLNTEAFF. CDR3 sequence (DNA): TGCGCCAGCAGCCCGACCCCCGATCTGAACACTGAAGCTTTCTTT.

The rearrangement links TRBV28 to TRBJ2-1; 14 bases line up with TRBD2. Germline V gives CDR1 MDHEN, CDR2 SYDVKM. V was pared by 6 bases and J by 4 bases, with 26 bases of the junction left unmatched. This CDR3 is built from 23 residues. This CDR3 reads CASSPGGLAGGRALSRIYNEQFF. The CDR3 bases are TGTGCCAGCAGCCCAGGTGGACTAGCGGGAGGACGGGCTTTAAGTCGAATATACAATGAGCAGTTCTTC.

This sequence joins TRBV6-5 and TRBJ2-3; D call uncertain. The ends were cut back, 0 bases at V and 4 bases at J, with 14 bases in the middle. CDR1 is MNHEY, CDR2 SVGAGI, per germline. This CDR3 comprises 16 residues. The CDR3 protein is CASSYSGGKSSDTQYF. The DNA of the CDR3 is TGTGCCAGCAGTTACTCTGGCGGAAAGAGCTCAGATACGCAGTATTTT.

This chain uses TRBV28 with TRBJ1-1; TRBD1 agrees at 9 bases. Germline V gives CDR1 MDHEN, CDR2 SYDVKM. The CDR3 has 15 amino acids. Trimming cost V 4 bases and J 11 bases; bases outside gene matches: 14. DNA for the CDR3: TGTGCCAGCAGTTCAAGTACAGGGGGCGAATTGTCGGCTTTCTTT. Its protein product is CASSSSTGGELSAFF.

Written as DNA, the CDR3 is TGTGCCAGTAGTCTCCGTAGGGACAGGGGGTCCGGGGAGCTGTTTTTT. It codes for CASSLRRDRGSGELFF. The chain carries TRBV19 and TRBJ2-2; 11 bases line up with TRBD1. Trimming took 5 bases from V and 6 from J; bases not matched to a gene: 8. Germline lookup yields CDR1 LNHDA and CDR2 SQIVND (reference sequence). This CDR3 region has 16 residues.

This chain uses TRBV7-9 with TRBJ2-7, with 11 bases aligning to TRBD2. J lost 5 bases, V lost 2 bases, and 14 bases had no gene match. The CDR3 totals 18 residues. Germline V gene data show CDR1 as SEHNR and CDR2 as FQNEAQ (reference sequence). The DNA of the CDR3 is TGTGCCAGCAGCTTATCGGCCGACCTAGCGGGAGGATACAACGAGCAGTACTTC. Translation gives CASSLSADLAGGYNEQYF.

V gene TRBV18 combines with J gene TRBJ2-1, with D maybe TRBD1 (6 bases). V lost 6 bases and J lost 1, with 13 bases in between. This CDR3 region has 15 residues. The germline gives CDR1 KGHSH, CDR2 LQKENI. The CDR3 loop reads CASSGGPHSYNEQFF. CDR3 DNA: TGTGCCAGCTCTGGGGGCCCCCATTCCTACAATGAGCAGTTCTTC.

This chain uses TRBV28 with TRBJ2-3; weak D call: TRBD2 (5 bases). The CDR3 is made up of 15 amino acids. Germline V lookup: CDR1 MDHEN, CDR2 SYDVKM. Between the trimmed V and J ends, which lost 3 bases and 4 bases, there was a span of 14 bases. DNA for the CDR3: TGTGCCAGCAGTTTTCTTGGATCGCGGGCAGATACGCAGTATTTT. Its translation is CASSFLGSRADTQYF.

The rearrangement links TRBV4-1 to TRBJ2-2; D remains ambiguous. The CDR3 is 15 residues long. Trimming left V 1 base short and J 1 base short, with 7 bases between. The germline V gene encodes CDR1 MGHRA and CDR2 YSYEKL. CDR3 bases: TGCGCCAGCAGCCAAGTGGGCAGGAACACCGGGGAGCTGTTTTTT. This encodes CASSQVGRNTGELFF.

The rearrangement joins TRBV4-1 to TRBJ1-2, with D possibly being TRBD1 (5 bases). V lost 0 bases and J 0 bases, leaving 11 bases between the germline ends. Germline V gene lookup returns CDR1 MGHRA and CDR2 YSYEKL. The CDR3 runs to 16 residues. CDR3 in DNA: TGCGCCAGCAGCCAAGAAGGTTTCAGGGCTAACTATGGCTACACCTTC. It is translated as CASSQEGFRANYGYTF.

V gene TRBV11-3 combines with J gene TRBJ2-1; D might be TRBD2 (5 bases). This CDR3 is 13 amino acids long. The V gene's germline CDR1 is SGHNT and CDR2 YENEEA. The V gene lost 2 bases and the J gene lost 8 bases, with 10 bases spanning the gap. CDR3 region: CASSLYSDHEQFF. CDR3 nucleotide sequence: TGTGCCAGCAGCTTATATAGCGACCATGAGCAGTTCTTC.

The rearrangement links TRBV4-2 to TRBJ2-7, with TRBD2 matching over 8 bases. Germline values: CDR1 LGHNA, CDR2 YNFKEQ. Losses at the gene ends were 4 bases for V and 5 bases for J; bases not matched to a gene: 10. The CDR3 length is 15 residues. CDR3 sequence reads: CASSLGLAVFHEQYF. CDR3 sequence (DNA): TGTGCCAGCAGCCTAGGACTAGCTGTCTTCCACGAGCAGTACTTC.

CDR3 DNA sequence: TGTGCCATCAGTGAGTCAAGGGAGACCGGGGAGCTGTTTTTT. This codes for CAISESRETGELFF. V gene TRBV10-3 combines with J gene TRBJ2-2; tentatively, D is TRBD2 (5 bases). The CDR3 sequence is 14 residues long. Between the trimmed V and J ends, which lost 0 bases and 5 bases, there was a span of 7 bases. Germline values: CDR1 ENHRY, CDR2 SYGVKD.

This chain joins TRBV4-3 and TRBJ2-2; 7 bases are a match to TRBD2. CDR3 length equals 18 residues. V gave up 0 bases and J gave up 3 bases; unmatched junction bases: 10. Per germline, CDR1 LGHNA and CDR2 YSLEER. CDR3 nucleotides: TGCGCCAGCAGCCAAGATTTGGTGACTAGCCGATACACCGGGGAGCTGTTTTTT. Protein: CASSQDLVTSRYTGELFF.

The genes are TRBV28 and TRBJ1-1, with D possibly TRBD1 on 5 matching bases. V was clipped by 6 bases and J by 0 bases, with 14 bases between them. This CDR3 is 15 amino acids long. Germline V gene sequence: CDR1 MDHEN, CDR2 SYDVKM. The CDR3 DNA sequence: TGTGCCAGCAGCCGATCAGGGTTCATGAACACTGAAGCTTTCTTT. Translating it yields CASSRSGFMNTEAFF.

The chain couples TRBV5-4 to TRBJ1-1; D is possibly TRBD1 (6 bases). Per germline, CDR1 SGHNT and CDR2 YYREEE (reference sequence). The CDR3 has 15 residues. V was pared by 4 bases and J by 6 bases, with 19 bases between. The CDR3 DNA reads TGTGCCAGCAGCCCCGGGGGGCGTACGGGGTCTGAAGCTTTCTTT. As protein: CASSPGGRTGSEAFF.

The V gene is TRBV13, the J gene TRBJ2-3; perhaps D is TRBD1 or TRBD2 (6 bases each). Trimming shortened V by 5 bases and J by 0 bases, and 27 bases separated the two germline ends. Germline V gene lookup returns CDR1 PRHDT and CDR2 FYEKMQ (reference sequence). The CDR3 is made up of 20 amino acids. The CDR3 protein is CASSPGASDYPGRSTDTQYF. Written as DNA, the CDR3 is TGTGCCAGCAGCCCAGGGGCTAGCGACTACCCAGGGCGGAGCACAGATACGCAGTATTTT.

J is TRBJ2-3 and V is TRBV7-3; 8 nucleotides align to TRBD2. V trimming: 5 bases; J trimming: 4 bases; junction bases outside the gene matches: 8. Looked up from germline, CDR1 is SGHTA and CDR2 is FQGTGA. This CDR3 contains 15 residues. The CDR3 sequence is CASSLLAGIADTQYF. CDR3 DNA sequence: TGTGCCAGCAGCCTGCTAGCGGGTATCGCAGATACGCAGTATTTT. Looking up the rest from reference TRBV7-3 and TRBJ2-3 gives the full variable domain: GAGVSQTPSNKVTEKGKYVELRCDPISGHTALYWYRQSLGQGPEFLIYFQGTGAADDSGLPNDRFFAVRPEGSVSTLKIQRTERGDSAVYLCASSLLAGIADTQYFGPGTRLTVL.

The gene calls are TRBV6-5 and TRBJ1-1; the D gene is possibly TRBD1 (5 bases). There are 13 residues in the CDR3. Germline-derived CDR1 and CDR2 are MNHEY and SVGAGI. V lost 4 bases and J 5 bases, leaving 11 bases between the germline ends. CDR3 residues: CASSSRGPTEAFF. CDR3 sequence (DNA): TGTGCCAGCAGTTCACGGGGACCGACTGAAGCTTTCTTT.

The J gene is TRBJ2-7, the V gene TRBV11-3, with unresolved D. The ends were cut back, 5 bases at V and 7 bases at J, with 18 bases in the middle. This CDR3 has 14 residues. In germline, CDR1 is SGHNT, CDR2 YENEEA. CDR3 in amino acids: CASSHLRLSLEQYF. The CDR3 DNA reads TGTGCCAGCAGCCATCTGCGTCTCTCCTTAGAGCAGTACTTC.

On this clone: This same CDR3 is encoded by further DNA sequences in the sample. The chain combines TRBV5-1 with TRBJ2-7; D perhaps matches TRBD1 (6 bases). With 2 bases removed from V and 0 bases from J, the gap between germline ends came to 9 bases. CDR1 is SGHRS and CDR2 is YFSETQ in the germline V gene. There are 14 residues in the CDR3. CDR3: CASSLQGTSYEQYF. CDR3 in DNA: TGCGCCAGCAGCTTACAGGGAACCTCCTACGAGCAGTACTTC.

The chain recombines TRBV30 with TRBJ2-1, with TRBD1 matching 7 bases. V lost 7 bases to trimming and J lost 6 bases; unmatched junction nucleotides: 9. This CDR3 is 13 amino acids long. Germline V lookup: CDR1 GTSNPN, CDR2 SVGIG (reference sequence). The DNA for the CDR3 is TGTGCCTTCACAGGGGATGAGTTCAATGAGCAGTTCTTC. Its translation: CAFTGDEFNEQFF.